A single sample gave rise to the 9 T cell receptor beta chains below, sequenced in a study of a mutant IDH1 vaccine in newly diagnosed glioma (dated by TCRdb to 2020 to 2023). These TCRs' antigens remain unknown. The label giving this sample's time point can be read as: week 5, during vaccination. A 20-mer mutant IDH1 peptide at 300 micrograms in Montanide made up each vaccine dose, which was injected subcutaneously together with topical imiquimod. The library relied on the immunoSEQ multiplex PCR assay. As stored in TCRdb, this immuneACCESS dataset retains in-frame rearrangements with V and J assigned. A fraction of the clones does not appear; measured against another copy, unresolved V genes explain less than half of the discrepancy, and the remainder lacks a known reason. The sample yields 30,000 to 45,000 clones; more than 85% were counted once. The ten largest clonotypes hold approximately 2.4% of the sample.

Sequences were derived from PBMCs, sampled from a glioma patient whose treatment included an IDH1 peptide vaccine. The receptors stem from a man in his fifties with glioma.

The chain joins TRBV5-1 to TRBJ2-5; 7 positions match TRBD1. Germline V lookup: CDR1 SGHRS, CDR2 YFSETQ. The CDR3 is made up of 15 amino acids. V trimming: 0 bases; J trimming: 6 bases; junction bases outside the gene matches: 8. CDR3 protein: CASSLGGGIQQTQYF. DNA of the CDR3: TGCGCCAGCAGCTTGGGAGGGGGCATACAACAGACCCAGTACTTC.

The rearrangement joins TRBV28 to TRBJ1-2, with no clear D. The CDR3 extends over 16 amino acids. V lost 1 base and J 1 base, leaving 13 bases between the germline ends. Germline loops: CDR1 MDHEN, CDR2 SYDVKM. The CDR3 sequence: CASSLSSNLINYGYTF. The CDR3 DNA reads as TGTGCCAGCAGTTTATCCTCTAACCTCATTAACTATGGCTACACCTTC.

This chain uses TRBV5-1 with TRBJ1-3, with D perhaps matching TRBD1 (5 bases). Per the germline V gene, CDR1 is SGHRS and CDR2 is YFSETQ. The CDR3 runs 15 residues. Deletions cut 0 bases from V and 0 bases from J, with 7 bases between. Here the CDR3 DNA reads TGCGCCAGCAGCTTGGGACAGAGCTCTGGAAACACCATATATTTT. This sequence encodes CASSLGQSSGNTIYF.

This clone was detected only once. The chain uses TRBV25-1 and TRBJ1-5; D possibly corresponds to TRBD1 (6 bases). The germline CDR1 and CDR2 sequences are MGHDK and SYGVNS. Trimming pared 4 bases from V and 5 bases from J, leaving 12 bases between. The CDR3 runs to 14 residues. Written as DNA, the CDR3 is TGTGCCAGCAGTGTCACAGGGACGGATCAGCCCCAGCATTTT. Amino acid sequence: CASSVTGTDQPQHF.

V is TRBV28 and J is TRBJ1-3; D uncertain. This CDR3 has 14 residues. Trimming left V 5 bases short and J 3 bases short, with 11 bases between. CDR1 and CDR2 from the germline V gene are MDHEN and SYDVKM. The CDR3 sequence is CASSPAGSGNTIYF. DNA of the CDR3: TGTGCCAGCAGTCCTGCGGGGAGTGGAAACACCATATATTTT.

The chain combines TRBV19 with TRBJ1-5; TRBD1 aligns across 7 bases. This CDR3 has 15 amino acids. The ends lost 5 bases at V and 3 bases at J; junction bases unmatched: 7. Germline CDR1 reads LNHDA; CDR2 reads SQIVND (reference sequence). CDR3 in DNA: TGTGCCAGTAGTCTGACAGGGACCCACAATCAGCCCCAGCATTTT. Amino acids: CASSLTGTHNQPQHF. The whole variable domain, remainder taken from reference TRBV19 and TRBJ1-5, is DGGITQSPKYLFRKEGQNVTLSCEQNLNHDAMYWYRQDPGQGLRLIYYSQIVNDFQKGDIAEGYSVSREKKESFPLTVTSAQKNPTAFYLCASSLTGTHNQPQHFGDGTRLSIL.

V is TRBV19 and J is TRBJ1-5; D remains unclear. The CDR3 is 15 residues long. Between the trimmed V and J ends, which lost 6 bases and 4 bases, there was a span of 16 bases. Per the germline V gene, CDR1 is LNHDA and CDR2 is SQIVND (reference sequence). The CDR3 DNA reads as TGTGCCAGTAGCCCCCCCGGCCGACCGAATCAGCCCCAGCATTTT. It is translated as CASSPPGRPNQPQHF.

The chain combines TRBV4-1 with TRBJ1-1, with D possibly being TRBD1 (5 bases). Germline CDR1 is MGHRA and CDR2 is YSYEKL. V lost 0 bases, J lost 4 bases, and 12 bases lay in between. CDR3 length: 15 amino acids. The CDR3 spells CASSQDGAWSTEAFF. CDR3 sequence (DNA): TGCGCCAGCAGCCAAGATGGGGCATGGAGCACTGAAGCTTTCTTT.

This sequence joins TRBV15 and TRBJ2-5, with D hard to call. Germline CDR1 and CDR2: LNHNV and YYDKDF (reference sequence). Deletions cut 2 bases from V and 3 bases from J, with 7 bases between. The CDR3 extends over 13 amino acids. CDR3 nucleotide sequence: TGTGCCACCAGCAGACGTCAGAAAGAGACCCAGTACTTC. Residues: CATSRRQKETQYF.